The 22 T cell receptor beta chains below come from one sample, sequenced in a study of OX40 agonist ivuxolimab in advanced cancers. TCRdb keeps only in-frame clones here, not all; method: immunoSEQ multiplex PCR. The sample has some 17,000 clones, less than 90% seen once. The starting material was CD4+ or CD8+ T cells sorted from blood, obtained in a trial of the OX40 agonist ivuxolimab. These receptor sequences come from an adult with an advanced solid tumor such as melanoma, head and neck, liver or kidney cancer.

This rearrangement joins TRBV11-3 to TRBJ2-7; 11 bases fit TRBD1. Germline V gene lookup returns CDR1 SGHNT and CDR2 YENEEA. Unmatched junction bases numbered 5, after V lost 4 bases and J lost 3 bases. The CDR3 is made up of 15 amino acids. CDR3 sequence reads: CASSSDGTGGYEQYF. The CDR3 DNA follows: TGTGCCAGCAGCTCCGACGGGACAGGGGGCTACGAGCAGTACTTC.

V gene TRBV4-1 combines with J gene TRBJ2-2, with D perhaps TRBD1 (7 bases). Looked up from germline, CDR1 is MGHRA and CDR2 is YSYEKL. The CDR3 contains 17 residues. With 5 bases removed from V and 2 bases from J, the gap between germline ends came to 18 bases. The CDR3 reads CASSTPGDRANTGELFF. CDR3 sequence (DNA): TGCGCCAGCAGCACCCCGGGGGACAGAGCTAACACCGGGGAGCTGTTTTTT.

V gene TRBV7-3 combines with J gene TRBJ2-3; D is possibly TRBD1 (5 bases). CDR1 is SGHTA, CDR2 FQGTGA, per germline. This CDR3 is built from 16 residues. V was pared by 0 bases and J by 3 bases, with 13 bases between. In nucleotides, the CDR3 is TGTGCCAGCAGCTTAACGGGTTACAGGAGTACAGATACGCAGTATTTT. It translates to CASSLTGYRSTDTQYF.

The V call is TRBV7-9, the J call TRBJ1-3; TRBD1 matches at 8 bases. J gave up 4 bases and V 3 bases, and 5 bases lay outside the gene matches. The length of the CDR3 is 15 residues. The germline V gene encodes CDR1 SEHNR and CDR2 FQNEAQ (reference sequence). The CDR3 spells CASSFQGARGNTIYF. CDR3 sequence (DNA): TGTGCCAGCAGCTTCCAGGGGGCGCGGGGAAACACCATATATTTT.

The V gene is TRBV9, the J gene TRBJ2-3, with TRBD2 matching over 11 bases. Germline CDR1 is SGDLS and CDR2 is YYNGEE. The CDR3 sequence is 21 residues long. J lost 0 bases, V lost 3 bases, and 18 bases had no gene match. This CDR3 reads CASSDPSGPSGGSTSTDTQYF. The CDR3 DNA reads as TGTGCCAGCAGCGACCCCTCGGGCCCTAGCGGGGGGTCGACTAGCACAGATACGCAGTATTTT.

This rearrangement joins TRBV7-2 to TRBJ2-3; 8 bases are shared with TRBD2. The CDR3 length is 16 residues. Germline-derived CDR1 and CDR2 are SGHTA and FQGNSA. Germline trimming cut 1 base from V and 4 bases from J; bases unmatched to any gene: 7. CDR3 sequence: CASSLGVAGGADTQYF. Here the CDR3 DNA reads TGTGCCAGCAGCTTAGGAGTGGCGGGGGGTGCAGATACGCAGTATTTT.

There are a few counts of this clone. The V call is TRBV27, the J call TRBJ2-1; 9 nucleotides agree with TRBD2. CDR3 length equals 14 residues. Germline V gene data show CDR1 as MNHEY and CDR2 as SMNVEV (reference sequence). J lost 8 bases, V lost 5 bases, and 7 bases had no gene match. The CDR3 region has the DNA TGTGCCAGCAGTGGGGCCTCTAGCGGGGATGAGCAGTTCTTC. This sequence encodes CASSGASSGDEQFF.

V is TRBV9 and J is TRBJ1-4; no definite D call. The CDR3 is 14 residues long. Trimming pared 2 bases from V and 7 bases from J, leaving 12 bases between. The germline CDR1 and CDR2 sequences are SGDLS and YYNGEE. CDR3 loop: CASSVGGLGEKLFF. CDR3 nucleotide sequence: TGTGCCAGCAGCGTTGGCGGGTTAGGTGAAAAACTGTTTTTT.

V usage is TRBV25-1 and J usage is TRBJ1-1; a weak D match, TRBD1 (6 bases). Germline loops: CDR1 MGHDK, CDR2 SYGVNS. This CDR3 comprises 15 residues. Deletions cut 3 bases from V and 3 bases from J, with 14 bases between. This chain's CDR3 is CASSDYRAGHTEAFF. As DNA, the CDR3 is TGTGCCAGCAGTGACTACAGGGCAGGGCACACTGAAGCTTTCTTT.

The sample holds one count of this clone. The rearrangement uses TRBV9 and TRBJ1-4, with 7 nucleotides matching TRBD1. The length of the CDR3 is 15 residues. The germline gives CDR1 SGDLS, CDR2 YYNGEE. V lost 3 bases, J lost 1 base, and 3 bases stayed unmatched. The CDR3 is CASSDQGGTNEKLFF. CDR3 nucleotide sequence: TGTGCCAGCAGCGACCAGGGGGGAACTAATGAAAAACTGTTTTTT.

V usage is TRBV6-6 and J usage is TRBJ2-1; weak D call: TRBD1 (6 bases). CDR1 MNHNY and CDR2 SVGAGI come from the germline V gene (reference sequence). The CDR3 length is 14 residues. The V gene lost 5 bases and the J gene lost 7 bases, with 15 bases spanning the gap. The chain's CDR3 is CASSDPGHLNEQFF. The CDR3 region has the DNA TGTGCCAGCAGTGACCCGGGACACCTAAATGAGCAGTTCTTC.

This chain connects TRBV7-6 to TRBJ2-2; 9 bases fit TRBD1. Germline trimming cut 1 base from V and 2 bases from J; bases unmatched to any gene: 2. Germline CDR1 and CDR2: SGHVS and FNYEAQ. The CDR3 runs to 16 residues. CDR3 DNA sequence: TGTGCCAGCAGCTTAGACAGGGGGCGAAACACCGGGGAGCTGTTTTTT. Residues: CASSLDRGRNTGELFF.

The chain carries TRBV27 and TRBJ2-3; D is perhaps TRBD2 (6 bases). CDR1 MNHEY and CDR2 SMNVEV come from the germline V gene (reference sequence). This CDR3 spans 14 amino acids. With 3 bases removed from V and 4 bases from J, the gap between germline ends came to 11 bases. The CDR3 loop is CASSFGSGADTQYF. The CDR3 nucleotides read TGTGCCAGCAGTTTTGGGTCGGGAGCAGATACGCAGTATTTT.

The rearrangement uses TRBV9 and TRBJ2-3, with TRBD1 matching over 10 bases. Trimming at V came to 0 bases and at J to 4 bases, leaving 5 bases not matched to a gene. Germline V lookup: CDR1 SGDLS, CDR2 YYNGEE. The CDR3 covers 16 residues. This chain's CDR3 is CASSVAGQGDPDTQYF. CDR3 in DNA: TGTGCCAGCAGCGTAGCCGGACAGGGGGACCCAGATACGCAGTATTTT.

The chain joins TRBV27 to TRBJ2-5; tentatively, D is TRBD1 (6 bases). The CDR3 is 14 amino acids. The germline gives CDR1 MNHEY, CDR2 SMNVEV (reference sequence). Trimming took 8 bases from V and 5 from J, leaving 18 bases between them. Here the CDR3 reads CASGPMDSPETQYF. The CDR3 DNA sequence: TGTGCCAGCGGTCCGATGGACAGCCCGGAGACCCAGTACTTC.

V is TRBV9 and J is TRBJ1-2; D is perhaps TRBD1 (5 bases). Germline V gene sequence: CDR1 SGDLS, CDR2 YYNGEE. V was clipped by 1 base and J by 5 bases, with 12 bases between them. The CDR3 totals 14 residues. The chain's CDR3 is CASSVTRVGYGYTF. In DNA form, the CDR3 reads TGTGCCAGCAGCGTAACCAGGGTAGGGTATGGCTACACCTTC.

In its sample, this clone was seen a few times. The CDR3 sequence is CASSLTGAGLAKNIQYF. The DNA of the CDR3 is TGTGCCAGCAGCCTAACAGGGGCTGGGTTAGCCAAAAACATTCAGTACTTC. This chain connects TRBV7-9 to TRBJ2-4; 7 bases line up with TRBD1. V lost 5 bases and J lost 0; bases outside the gene matches: 10. Germline V gene sequence: CDR1 SEHNR, CDR2 FQNEAQ (reference sequence). The CDR3 is made up of 17 amino acids.

The CDR3 DNA reads as TGTGCCAGCAGTACCCTGACTAGCGGGGGGCCCACAGATACGCAGTATTTT. Protein: CASSTLTSGGPTDTQYF. The chain combines TRBV27 with TRBJ2-3; TRBD2 matches at 13 bases. The CDR3 is 17 amino acids. Germline-derived CDR1 and CDR2 are MNHEY and SMNVEV (reference sequence). Trimming cost V 5 bases and J 2 bases; bases outside gene matches: 7.

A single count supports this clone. CDR3 in amino acids: CASSVTGVDTEAFF. The DNA for the CDR3 is TGTGCCAGTAGTGTAACAGGGGTGGACACTGAAGCTTTCTTT. This chain joins TRBV19 and TRBJ1-1; 7 bases line up with TRBD1. V shed 5 bases and J 3 bases; nucleotides not matched to a gene: 6. The germline V gene encodes CDR1 LNHDA and CDR2 SQIVND (reference sequence). The CDR3 runs to 14 residues.

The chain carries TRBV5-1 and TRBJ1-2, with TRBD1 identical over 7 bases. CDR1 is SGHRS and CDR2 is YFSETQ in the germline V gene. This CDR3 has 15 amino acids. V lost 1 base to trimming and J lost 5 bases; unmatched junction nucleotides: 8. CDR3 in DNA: TGCGCCAGCAGCTTGTTGGCAGGGGGAAGGTATGGCTACACCTTC. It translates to CASSLLAGGRYGYTF.

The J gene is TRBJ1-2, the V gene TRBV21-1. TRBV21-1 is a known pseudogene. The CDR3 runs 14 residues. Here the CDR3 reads CASSNLGYNYGYTF. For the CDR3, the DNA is TGTGCCAGCAGCAATTTGGGATATAACTATGGCTACACCTTC.

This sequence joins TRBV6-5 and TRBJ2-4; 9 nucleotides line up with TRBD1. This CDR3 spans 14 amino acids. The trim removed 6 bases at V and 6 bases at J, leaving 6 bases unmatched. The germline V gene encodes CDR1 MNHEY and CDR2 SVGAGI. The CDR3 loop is CASSWGQGGNIQYF. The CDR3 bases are TGTGCCAGCAGCTGGGGACAGGGCGGAAACATTCAGTACTTC.